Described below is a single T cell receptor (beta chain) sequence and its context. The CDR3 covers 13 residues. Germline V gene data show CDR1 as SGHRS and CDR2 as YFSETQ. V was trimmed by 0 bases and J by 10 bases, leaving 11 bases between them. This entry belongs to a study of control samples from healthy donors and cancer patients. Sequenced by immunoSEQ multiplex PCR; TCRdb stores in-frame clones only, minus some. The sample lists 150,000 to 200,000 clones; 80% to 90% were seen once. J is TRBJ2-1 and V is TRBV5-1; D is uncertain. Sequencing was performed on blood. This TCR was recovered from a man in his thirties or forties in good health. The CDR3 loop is CASSLEGAYEQFF. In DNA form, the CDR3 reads TGCGCCAGCAGCTTGGAAGGCGCGTACGAGCAGTTCTTC.